This entry is about one T cell receptor (beta chain). Each CDR3 protein is one row after TCRdb ran MiXCR on the 5' RACE reads. The sample records hundreds of thousands of distinct CDR3 sequences, roughly 20% being singletons. The data belong to a study of T-cell memory formation after mild COVID-19. The germline gives CDR1 DFQATT, CDR2 SNEGSKA (reference sequence). With 8 bases clipped from V and 5 bases from J, the junction kept 11 bases outside the gene matches. The CDR3 has 14 amino acids. This TCR came from an adult woman who had mild COVID-19 (a few samples of this study predate the infection). Cell type and time point are not known. Sequenced sample: PBMCs or a T cell subset sorted from them (not recorded which). The V and J genes are TRBV20-1 and TRBJ2-5; 10 bases line up with TRBD1. CDR3 nucleotides: TGCAGTCACCGAGACAGGGGGCATGGGGAGACCCAGTACTTC. Translation: CSHRDRGHGETQYF.